A single sample gave rise to the 25 T cell receptor beta chains below, sequenced in a study of regulatory T cells. General observations from the study: In CD3G-deficient patients, conventional CD4+ T cells were enriched for hydrophobic CDR3 residues at positions 6 and 7.

Their antigen targets remain unknown. Amplification used 52 TRBV primers and 13 TRBJ primers. Some clones are missing from TCRdb's copy, which holds only in-frame ones; the method was immunoSEQ multiplex PCR. The top ten clones hold roughly 7.3% of a sample with about 15,000 clones, approximately 82% of them seen once. The sequenced sample was conventional CD4+ T cells sorted from blood. All receptors come from a person in their thirties with CD3G deficiency.

This chain joins TRBV28 and TRBJ1-2; 9 bases are a match to TRBD1. The V gene end was trimmed by 6 bases and the J gene end by 12 bases; junction bases not matched to a gene: 11. CDR3 length: 13 residues. Germline lookup yields CDR1 MDHEN and CDR2 SYDVKM. The CDR3 region has the DNA TGTGCCAGCAGAACCGGGACAGGGTGGGACCACACCTTC. Its translation is CASRTGTGWDHTF.

The rearrangement links TRBV7-1 to TRBJ1-6; D ambiguous. TRBV7-1 is an ORF, and what it does is uncertain. This CDR3 is 15 amino acids long. V was shortened by 5 bases and J by 6 bases, with 14 bases between the two germline ends. The CDR3 DNA sequence: TGTGCCAGCAGCCCGGAAGGAGGCCCTAATTCACCCCTCCACTTT. Protein: CASSPEGGPNSPLHF.

The V gene is TRBV6-6, the J gene TRBJ2-1, with 8 bases fitting TRBD2. The CDR3 contains 15 residues. Losses at the gene ends were 2 bases for V and 2 bases for J; bases not matched to a gene: 2. Looked up from germline, CDR1 is MNHNY and CDR2 is SVGAGI (reference sequence). The CDR3 bases are TGTGCCAGCAGTTACCTAGCGGGCCCCTACAATGAGCAGTTCTTC. Its protein is CASSYLAGPYNEQFF.

This chain links TRBV5-1 with TRBJ2-2, with a weak D call TRBD2 (5 bases). CDR3 size: 16 residues. The V end was cut by 0 bases, the J end by 2 bases, with 11 bases between. Germline loops: CDR1 SGHRS, CDR2 YFSETQ. CDR3 sequence (DNA): TGCGCCAGCAGCTTGGGGGCTAGCACCAACACCGGGGAGCTGTTTTTT. Translating gives CASSLGASTNTGELFF.

The chain recombines TRBV5-1 with TRBJ2-1; 7 bases are shared with TRBD1. The CDR3 has 13 residues. Germline trimming cut 2 bases from V and 9 bases from J; bases unmatched to any gene: 5. Germline lookup yields CDR1 SGHRS and CDR2 YFSETQ. CDR3 residues: CASSFDRDPEQFF. The CDR3 region has the DNA TGCGCCAGCAGCTTTGACAGGGATCCTGAGCAGTTCTTC.

The chain recombines TRBV19 with TRBJ2-6; 7 bases line up with TRBD1. The CDR3 consists of 16 residues. The junction had 5 bases not matched to a gene; V was cut back by 5 bases and J by 1 base. Germline V gene sequence: CDR1 LNHDA, CDR2 SQIVND (reference sequence). The CDR3 region has the DNA TGTGCCAGTAGTCCGCACAGGGGATCTGGGGCCAACGTCCTGACTTTC. Its translation is CASSPHRGSGANVLTF.

The chain is built from TRBV5-1 and TRBJ1-1, with D perhaps matching TRBD1 (5 bases). The CDR3 sequence is 13 residues long. Trimming removed 5 bases at V and 2 bases at J, with 10 bases between. The germline V gene has CDR1 SGHRS and CDR2 YFSETQ. The CDR3 loop reads CASRAGKNTEAFF. The CDR3 nucleotides are TGCGCCAGCAGGGCAGGGAAAAACACTGAAGCTTTCTTT.

The J gene is TRBJ1-1, the V gene TRBV28; 7 nucleotides match TRBD1. Trimming took 2 bases from V and 5 from J; bases not matched to a gene: 8. CDR1 and CDR2 from the germline V gene are MDHEN and SYDVKM. The length of the CDR3 is 15 residues. The DNA of the CDR3 is TGTGCCAGCAGTTTACCCGCACAGGGGAAGACTGAAGCTTTCTTT. This translates into CASSLPAQGKTEAFF.

V and J are TRBV4-1 and TRBJ2-1; TRBD2 matches at 10 bases. Trimming took 4 bases from V and 6 from J; bases not matched to a gene: 9. Germline lookup yields CDR1 MGHRA and CDR2 YSYEKL. This CDR3 spans 16 amino acids. In DNA form, the CDR3 reads TGCGCCAGCAGCCGAATGGGGAGCGGGGGGGCCAATGAGCAGTTCTTC. It codes for CASSRMGSGGANEQFF.

This chain links TRBV5-1 with TRBJ1-2, with unresolved D. Germline V gene data show CDR1 as SGHRS and CDR2 as YFSETQ. Trimming stripped 0 bases from V and 3 bases from J, with 18 bases between. This CDR3 has 17 amino acids. Here the CDR3 reads CASSLAGPSATYYGYTF. The CDR3 coding sequence is TGCGCCAGCAGCTTGGCCGGGCCCTCGGCGACGTACTATGGCTACACCTTC.

The chain is built from TRBV7-8 and TRBJ2-5; 7 bases agree with TRBD2. Germline CDR1 is SGHVS and CDR2 is FQNEAQ. The CDR3 is made up of 15 amino acids. Trimming took 2 bases from V and 2 from J; bases not matched to a gene: 5. The CDR3 loop is CASSLMASGQETQYF. In DNA form, the CDR3 reads TGTGCCAGCAGCTTAATGGCTAGCGGTCAAGAGACCCAGTACTTC.

The chain has TRBV7-8 and TRBJ2-5; 8 positions match TRBD2. Trimming removed 2 bases from V and 5 bases from J; junction bases left unmatched: 10. The CDR3 extends over 16 amino acids. The germline CDR1 and CDR2 sequences are SGHVS and FQNEAQ. The CDR3 here is CASSLIRRGGRETQYF. The CDR3 bases are TGTGCCAGCAGCTTAATACGTCGGGGGGGCAGGGAGACCCAGTACTTC.

The chain recombines TRBV7-8 with TRBJ2-3; tentatively, D is TRBD1 (5 bases). The CDR3 runs to 13 residues. With 1 base removed from V and 7 bases from J, the gap between germline ends came to 9 bases. The germline gives CDR1 SGHVS, CDR2 FQNEAQ. The CDR3: CASSLGVDNTQYF. The CDR3 coding sequence is TGTGCCAGCAGCTTAGGGGTGGACAATACGCAGTATTTT.

This chain uses TRBV5-1 with TRBJ2-5; unclear D gene. The end of the DNA is better explained by TRBJ2-7, so the J call may be wrong. Germline V gene data show CDR1 as SGHRS and CDR2 as YFSETQ. The CDR3 length is 12 residues. The CDR3: CASSLDSGEQYF. As DNA, the CDR3 is TGCGCCAGCAGCTTGGATTCGGGCGAGCAGTACTTC.

The rearrangement joins TRBV18 to TRBJ2-3; D not resolved. V was shortened by 3 bases and J by 5 bases, with 15 bases between the two germline ends. From germline, CDR1 is KGHSH and CDR2 LQKENI. CDR3 length: 15 residues. This CDR3 reads CASSPRHAVGDTQYF. The CDR3 DNA follows: TGTGCCAGCTCACCTCGACACGCCGTGGGAGATACGCAGTATTTT.

The chain links TRBV10-2 to TRBJ1-2, with D maybe TRBD1 (6 bases). The CDR3 spans 14 residues. V gave up 2 bases and J gave up 4 bases, with 11 bases separating them. Germline assignment: CDR1 WSHSY and CDR2 SAAADI. In DNA form, the CDR3 reads TGCGCCAGCAGTGAGGTGGACAGCCTCTATGGCTACACCTTC. Translated, it gives CASSEVDSLYGYTF.

This clone has just one count. V and J are TRBV6-1 and TRBJ1-1; D not resolved. Trimming stripped 8 bases from V and 1 base from J, with 11 bases between. Germline CDR1 MNHNS, CDR2 SASEGT. CDR3 length: 13 residues. The DNA of the CDR3 is TGTGCCAGCCGGTTGGGGAAGAACACTGAAGCTTTCTTT. Translation gives CASRLGKNTEAFF.

J is TRBJ1-2 and V is TRBV5-1, with 12 bases lining up with TRBD1. The CDR3 is 17 amino acids. Germline V gene sequence: CDR1 SGHRS, CDR2 YFSETQ. After removal of 2 bases from V and 6 bases from J, the junction contained 11 bases not matched to a gene. The CDR3 reads CASSLGTGGAKRNGYTF. CDR3 in DNA: TGCGCCAGCAGCTTAGGGACAGGGGGCGCGAAGAGGAATGGCTACACCTTC. The full variable domain, completed using reference TRBV5-1 and TRBJ1-2, is KAGVTQTPRYLIKTRGQQVTLSCSPISGHRSVSWYQQTPGQGLQFLFEYFSETQRNKGNFPGRFSGRQFSNSRSEMNVSTLELGDSALYLCASSLGTGGAKRNGYTFGSGTRLTVV.

The chain employs TRBV4-1 and TRBJ1-1; D gene unclear. From germline, CDR1 is MGHRA and CDR2 YSYEKL. Trimming removed 0 bases from V and 11 bases from J, with 16 bases in between. The CDR3 is made up of 14 amino acids. CDR3 region: CASSQDYRASVAFF. Here the CDR3 DNA reads TGCGCCAGCAGCCAAGACTACAGAGCGAGTGTTGCTTTCTTT.

The V call is TRBV7-9, the J call TRBJ1-2; D is perhaps TRBD1 (6 bases). Per the germline V gene, CDR1 is SEHNR and CDR2 is FQNEAQ (reference sequence). The CDR3 is 12 amino acids. Trimming removed 5 bases from V and 7 bases from J, with 11 bases in between. The CDR3 protein is CASSTGISGYTF. CDR3 DNA: TGTGCCAGCAGCACAGGGATCTCTGGCTACACCTTC.

This sequence joins TRBV28 and TRBJ1-5, with 8 bases that match TRBD1. The J segment lost 7 bases and the V segment lost 6 bases, leaving 5 bases of the junction unmatched. The CDR3 length is 13 residues. CDR1 is MDHEN and CDR2 is SYDVKM in the germline V gene. The CDR3 nucleotides are TGTGCCAGCAGCGACAGGGGAGGACAGCCCCAGCATTTT. It yields the protein CASSDRGGQPQHF.

The chain carries TRBV7-8 and TRBJ2-7, with D perhaps TRBD1 (7 bases). Trimming cost V 5 bases and J 7 bases, with 18 bases left between them. The length of the CDR3 is 14 residues. CDR1 and CDR2 from the germline V gene are SGHVS and FQNEAQ. The DNA of the CDR3 is TGTGCCAGCAGCGTATCGACAGGGCGGGAAGAGCAGTACTTC. It codes for CASSVSTGREEQYF.

The chain carries TRBV28 and TRBJ1-3; tentatively, D is TRBD1 (6 bases). CDR3 length equals 14 residues. CDR1 is MDHEN, CDR2 SYDVKM, per germline. Trimming removed 4 bases from V and 4 bases from J, with 11 bases in between. The CDR3 is CASSSTGFGNTIYF. The CDR3 coding sequence is TGTGCCAGCAGTTCGACAGGCTTCGGAAACACCATATATTTT.

This chain links TRBV18 with TRBJ1-2; 9 bases are shared with TRBD1. Germline V CDR1 and CDR2: KGHSH, LQKENI. Trimming at V came to 2 bases and at J to 8 bases, leaving 3 bases not matched to a gene. The CDR3 consists of 13 residues. CDR3 amino acids: CASSPTGGWGYTF. The CDR3 DNA sequence: TGTGCCAGCTCACCAACAGGGGGCTGGGGCTACACCTTC.

The chain employs TRBV6-6 and TRBJ1-1, with D maybe TRBD1 (6 bases). The CDR3 is 13 amino acids. Trimming shortened V by 9 bases and J by 0 bases, and 11 bases separated the two germline ends. Germline loops: CDR1 MNHNY, CDR2 SVGAGI (reference sequence). Here the CDR3 reads CASSTGLNTEAFF. CDR3 DNA sequence: TGTGCCAGTTCGACAGGACTGAACACTGAAGCTTTCTTT.